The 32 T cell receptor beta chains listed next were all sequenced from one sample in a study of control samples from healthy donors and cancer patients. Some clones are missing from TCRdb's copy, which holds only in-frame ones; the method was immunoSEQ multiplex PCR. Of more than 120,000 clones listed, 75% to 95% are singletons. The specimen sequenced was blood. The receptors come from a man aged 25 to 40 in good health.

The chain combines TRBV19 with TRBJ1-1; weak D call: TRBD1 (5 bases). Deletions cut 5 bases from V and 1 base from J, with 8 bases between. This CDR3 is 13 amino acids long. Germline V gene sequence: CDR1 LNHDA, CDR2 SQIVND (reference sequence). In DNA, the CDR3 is TGTGCCAGTAGTTCCAGGGCGAACACTGAAGCTTTCTTT. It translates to CASSSRANTEAFF.

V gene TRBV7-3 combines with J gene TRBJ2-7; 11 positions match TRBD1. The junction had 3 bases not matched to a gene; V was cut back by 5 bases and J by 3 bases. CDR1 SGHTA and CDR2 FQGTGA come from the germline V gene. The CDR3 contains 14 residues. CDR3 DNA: TGTGCCAGCAGCCGTGGGACAGGGGGCTACGAGCAGTACTTC. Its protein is CASSRGTGGYEQYF.

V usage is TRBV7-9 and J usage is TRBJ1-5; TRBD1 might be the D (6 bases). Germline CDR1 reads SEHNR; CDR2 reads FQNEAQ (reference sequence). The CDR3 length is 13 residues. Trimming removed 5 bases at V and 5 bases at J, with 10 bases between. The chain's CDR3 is CASSKTGDQPQHF. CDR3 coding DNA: TGTGCCAGCAGCAAGACAGGAGATCAGCCCCAGCATTTT.

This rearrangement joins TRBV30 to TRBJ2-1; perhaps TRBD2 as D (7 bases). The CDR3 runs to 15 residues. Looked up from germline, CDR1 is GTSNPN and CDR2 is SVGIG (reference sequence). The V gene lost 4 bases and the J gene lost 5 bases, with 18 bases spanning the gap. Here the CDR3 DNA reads TGTGCCTGGACAGGGTTTGAGCGGGACAACAATGAGCAGTTCTTC. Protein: CAWTGFERDNNEQFF.

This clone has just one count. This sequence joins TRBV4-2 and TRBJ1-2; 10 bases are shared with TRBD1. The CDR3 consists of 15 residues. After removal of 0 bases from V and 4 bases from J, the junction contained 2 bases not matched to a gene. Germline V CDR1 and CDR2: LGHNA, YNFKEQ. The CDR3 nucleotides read TGTGCCAGCAGCCAAGACCGGACAGGGGGCTATGGCTACACCTTC. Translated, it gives CASSQDRTGGYGYTF.

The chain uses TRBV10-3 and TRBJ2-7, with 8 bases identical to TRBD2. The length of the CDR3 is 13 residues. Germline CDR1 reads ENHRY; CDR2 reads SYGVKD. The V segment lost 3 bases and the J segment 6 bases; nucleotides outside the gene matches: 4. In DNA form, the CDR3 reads TGTGCCATCAGTGAAGGACTAGCCCCCGAGCAGTACTTC. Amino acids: CAISEGLAPEQYF.

For the CDR3, the DNA is TGTGCCAGCAGTGACGGATTTCAAGAGACCCAGTACTTC. Translation gives CASSDGFQETQYF. The rearrangement uses TRBV6-1 and TRBJ2-5; D uncertain. The CDR3 runs to 13 residues. The germline gives CDR1 MNHNS, CDR2 SASEGT. With 3 bases removed from V and 2 bases from J, the gap between germline ends came to 7 bases.

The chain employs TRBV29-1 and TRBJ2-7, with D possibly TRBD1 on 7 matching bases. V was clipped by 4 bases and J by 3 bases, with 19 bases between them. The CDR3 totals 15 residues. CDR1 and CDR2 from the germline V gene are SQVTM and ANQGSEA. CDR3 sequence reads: CSVAGDQGGFYEQYF. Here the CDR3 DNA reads TGCAGCGTTGCAGGGGATCAGGGGGGTTTCTACGAGCAGTACTTC.

CDR3 sequence reads: CASSQRTENYEQYF. The CDR3 nucleotides read TGCGCCAGCAGCCAAAGGACAGAGAATTACGAGCAGTACTTC. The gene calls are TRBV4-1 and TRBJ2-7; a possible D gene is TRBD1 (6 bases). The CDR3 is made up of 14 amino acids. V lost 2 bases and J 4 bases, leaving 12 bases between the germline ends. Germline V lookup: CDR1 MGHRA, CDR2 YSYEKL.

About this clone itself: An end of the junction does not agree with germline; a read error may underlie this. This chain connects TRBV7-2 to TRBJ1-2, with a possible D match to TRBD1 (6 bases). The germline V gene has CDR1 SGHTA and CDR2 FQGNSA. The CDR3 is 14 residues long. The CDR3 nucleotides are TGTGCCAGCACCTTAGGGGGGGCGACCTATGGCTACACCTTC. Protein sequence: CASTLGGATYGYTF.

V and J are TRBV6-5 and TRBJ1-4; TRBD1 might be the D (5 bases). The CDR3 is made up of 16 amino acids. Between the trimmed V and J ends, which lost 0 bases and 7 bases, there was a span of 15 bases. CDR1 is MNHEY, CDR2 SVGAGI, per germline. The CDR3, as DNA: TGTGCCAGCAGTTACTCGAATCACCCCCAGGGTGAAAAACTGTTTTTT. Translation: CASSYSNHPQGEKLFF.

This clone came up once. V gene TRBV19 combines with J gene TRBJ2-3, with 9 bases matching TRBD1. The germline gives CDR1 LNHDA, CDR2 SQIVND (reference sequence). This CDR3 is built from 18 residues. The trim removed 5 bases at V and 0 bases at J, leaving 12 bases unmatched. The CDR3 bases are TGTGCCAGTAGTCTCCGAGGATCGGGACAGGGCAGCACAGATACGCAGTATTTT. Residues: CASSLRGSGQGSTDTQYF.

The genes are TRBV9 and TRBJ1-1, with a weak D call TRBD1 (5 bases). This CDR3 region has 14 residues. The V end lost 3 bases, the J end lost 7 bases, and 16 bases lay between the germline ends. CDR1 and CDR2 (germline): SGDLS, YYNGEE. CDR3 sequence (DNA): TGTGCCAGCAGCGCCTCGGGGGTTTATGATGAAGCTTTCTTT. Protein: CASSASGVYDEAFF.

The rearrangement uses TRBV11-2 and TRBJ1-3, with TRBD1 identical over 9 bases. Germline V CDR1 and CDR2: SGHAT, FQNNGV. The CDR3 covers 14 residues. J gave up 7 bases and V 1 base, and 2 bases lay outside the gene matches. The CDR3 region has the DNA TGTGCCAGCAGCTTAGGGGACAGGGCGAACACCATATATTTT. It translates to CASSLGDRANTIYF.

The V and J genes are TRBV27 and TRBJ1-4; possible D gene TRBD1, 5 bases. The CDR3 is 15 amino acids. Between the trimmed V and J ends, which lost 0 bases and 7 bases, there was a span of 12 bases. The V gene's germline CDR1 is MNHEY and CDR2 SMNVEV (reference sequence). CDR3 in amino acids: CASSLSGPGGEKLFF. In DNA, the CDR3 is TGTGCCAGCAGTTTATCGGGCCCGGGGGGTGAAAAACTGTTTTTT.

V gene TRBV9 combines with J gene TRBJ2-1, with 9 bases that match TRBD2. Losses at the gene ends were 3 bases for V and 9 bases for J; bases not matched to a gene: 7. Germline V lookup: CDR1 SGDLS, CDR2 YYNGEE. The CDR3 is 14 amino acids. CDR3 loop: CASSAPGLAIEQFF. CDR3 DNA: TGTGCCAGCAGCGCCCCCGGACTAGCGATTGAGCAGTTCTTC.

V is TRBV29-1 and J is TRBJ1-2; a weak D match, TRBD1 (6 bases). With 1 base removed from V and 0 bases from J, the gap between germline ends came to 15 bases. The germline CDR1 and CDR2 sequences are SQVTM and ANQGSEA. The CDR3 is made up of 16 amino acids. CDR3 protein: CSVEVGPGQSNYGYTF. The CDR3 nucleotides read TGCAGCGTTGAAGTCGGCCCAGGACAGTCTAACTATGGCTACACCTTC.

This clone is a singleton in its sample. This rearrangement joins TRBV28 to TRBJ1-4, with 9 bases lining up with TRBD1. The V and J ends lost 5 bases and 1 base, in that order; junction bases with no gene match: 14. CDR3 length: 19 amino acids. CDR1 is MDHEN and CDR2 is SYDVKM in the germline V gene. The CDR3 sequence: CASSLPGQGPRGTNEKLFF. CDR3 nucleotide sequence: TGTGCCAGCAGTCTTCCGGGACAGGGACCTCGCGGAACTAATGAAAAACTGTTTTTT.

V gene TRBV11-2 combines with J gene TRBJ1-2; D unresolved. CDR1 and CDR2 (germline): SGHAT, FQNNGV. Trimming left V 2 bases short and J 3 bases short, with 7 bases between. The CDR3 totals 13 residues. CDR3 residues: CASSLLIDYGYTF. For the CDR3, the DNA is TGTGCCAGCAGCTTATTAATTGACTATGGCTACACCTTC.

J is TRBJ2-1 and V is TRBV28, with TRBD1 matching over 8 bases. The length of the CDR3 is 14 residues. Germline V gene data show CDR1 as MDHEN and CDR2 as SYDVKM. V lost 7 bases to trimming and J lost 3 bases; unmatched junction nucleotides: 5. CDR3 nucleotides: TGTGCCAGCAAACCGGGACAGGTCTACAATGAGCAGTTCTTC. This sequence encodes CASKPGQVYNEQFF.

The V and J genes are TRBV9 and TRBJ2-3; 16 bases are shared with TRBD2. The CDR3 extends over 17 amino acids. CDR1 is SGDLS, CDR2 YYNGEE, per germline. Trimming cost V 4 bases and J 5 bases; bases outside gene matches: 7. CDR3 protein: CASSTGTSGGALDTQYF. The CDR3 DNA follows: TGTGCCAGCAGCACTGGGACTAGCGGGGGGGCATTAGATACGCAGTATTTT.

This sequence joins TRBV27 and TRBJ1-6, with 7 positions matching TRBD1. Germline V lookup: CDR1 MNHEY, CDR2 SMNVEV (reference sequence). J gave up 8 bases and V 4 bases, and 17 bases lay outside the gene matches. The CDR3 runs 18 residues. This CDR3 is CASSSPALTGSIDSPLHF. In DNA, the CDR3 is TGTGCCAGCAGTTCCCCCGCCCTGACAGGGTCGATTGATTCACCCCTCCACTTT.

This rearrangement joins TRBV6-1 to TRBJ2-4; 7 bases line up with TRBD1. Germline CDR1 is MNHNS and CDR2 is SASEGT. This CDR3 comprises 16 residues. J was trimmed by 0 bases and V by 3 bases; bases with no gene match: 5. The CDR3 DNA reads TGTGCCAGCAGTGAGAGGGGGCTTGGAGCCAAAAACATTCAGTACTTC. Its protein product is CASSERGLGAKNIQYF.

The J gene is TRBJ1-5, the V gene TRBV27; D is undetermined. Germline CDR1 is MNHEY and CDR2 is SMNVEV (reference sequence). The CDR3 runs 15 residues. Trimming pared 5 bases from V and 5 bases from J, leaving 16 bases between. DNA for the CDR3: TGTGCCAGCAGTCTGTCCGGATCGTTATATCAGCCCCAGCATTTT. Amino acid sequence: CASSLSGSLYQPQHF.

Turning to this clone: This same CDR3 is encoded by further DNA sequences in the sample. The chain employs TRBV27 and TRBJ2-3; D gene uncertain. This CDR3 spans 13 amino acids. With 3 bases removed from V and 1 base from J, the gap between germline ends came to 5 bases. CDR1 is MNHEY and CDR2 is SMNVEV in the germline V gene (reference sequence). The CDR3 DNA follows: TGTGCCAGCAGTTTGGCGGGCACAGATACGCAGTATTTT. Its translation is CASSLAGTDTQYF.

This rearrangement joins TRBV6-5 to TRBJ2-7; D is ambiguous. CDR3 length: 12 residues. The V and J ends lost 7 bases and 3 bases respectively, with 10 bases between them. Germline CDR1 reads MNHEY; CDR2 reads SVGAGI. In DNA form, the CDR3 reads TGTGCCAGCAAGGCAATTAACTACGAGCAGTACTTC. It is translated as CASKAINYEQYF.

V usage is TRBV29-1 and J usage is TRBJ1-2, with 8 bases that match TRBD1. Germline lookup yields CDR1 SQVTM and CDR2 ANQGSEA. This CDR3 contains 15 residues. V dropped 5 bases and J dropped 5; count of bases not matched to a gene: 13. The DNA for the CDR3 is TGCAGCGTTCCCCTGTGGACAGGGCGCGGATATGGCTACACCTTC. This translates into CSVPLWTGRGYGYTF.

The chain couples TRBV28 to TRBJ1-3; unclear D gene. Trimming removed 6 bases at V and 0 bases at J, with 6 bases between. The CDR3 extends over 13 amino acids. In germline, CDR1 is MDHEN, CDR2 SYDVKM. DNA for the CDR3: TGTGCCAGCAGGAGGAGCTCTGGAAACACCATATATTTT. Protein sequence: CASRRSSGNTIYF.

Written as DNA, the CDR3 is TGTGCCAGTAGTGCCCCCGGGCAGGGTAACACTGAAGCTTTCTTT. This encodes CASSAPGQGNTEAFF. V usage is TRBV19 and J usage is TRBJ1-1, with D possibly TRBD1 on 5 matching bases. This CDR3 comprises 15 residues. Germline V gene data show CDR1 as LNHDA and CDR2 as SQIVND (reference sequence). V lost 5 bases, J lost 2 bases, and 15 bases lay in between. Full variable domain (outside the CDR3, taken from reference TRBV19 and TRBJ1-1): DGGITQSPKYLFRKEGQNVTLSCEQNLNHDAMYWYRQDPGQGLRLIYYSQIVNDFQKGDIAEGYSVSREKKESFPLTVTSAQKNPTAFYLCASSAPGQGNTEAFFGQGTRLTVV.

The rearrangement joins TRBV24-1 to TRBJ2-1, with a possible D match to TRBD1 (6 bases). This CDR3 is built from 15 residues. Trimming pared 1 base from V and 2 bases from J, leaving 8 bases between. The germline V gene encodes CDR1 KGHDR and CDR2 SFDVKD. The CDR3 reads CATSDLRTAYNEQFF. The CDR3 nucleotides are TGTGCCACCAGTGATTTAAGGACAGCCTACAATGAGCAGTTCTTC.

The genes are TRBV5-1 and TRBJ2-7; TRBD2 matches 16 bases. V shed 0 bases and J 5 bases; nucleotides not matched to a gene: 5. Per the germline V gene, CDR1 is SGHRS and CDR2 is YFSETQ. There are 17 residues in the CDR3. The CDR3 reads CASSLEGTSGGAHEQYF. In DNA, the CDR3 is TGCGCCAGCAGCTTGGAGGGGACTAGCGGGGGGGCCCACGAGCAGTACTTC.

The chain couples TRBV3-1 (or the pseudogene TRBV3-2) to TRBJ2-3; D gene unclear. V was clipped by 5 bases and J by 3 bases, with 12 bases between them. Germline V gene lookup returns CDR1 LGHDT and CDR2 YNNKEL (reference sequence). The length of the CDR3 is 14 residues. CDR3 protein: CASSTRQGTDTQYF. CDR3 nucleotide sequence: TGTGCCAGCAGCACTCGCCAAGGGACAGATACGCAGTATTTT.